The source of this TCR beta chain is a study of T cell responses to AZD1222 COVID-19 vaccine. Regarding the study as a whole: Regions 160-218 and 743-854 dominated among vaccine-associated CD4 TCRs spanning spike. Spike-specific TCR breadth and depth went up after people got two AZD1222 doses. Females made up more of the donors, who were largely white British, and clonal diversity may have come out too low.

About this clone itself: Its antigen remains unidentified.

Only in-frame clones appear in the TCRdb table, and some are missing; sequencing was by immunoSEQ multiplex PCR. There are approximately 130,000 clones in the sample; approximately 93% occur only once, and 2.5% to 4% lies in the top ten. V was cut by 10 bases and J by 3 bases, with 13 bases left in between. CDR3 length equals 12 residues. In germline, CDR1 is MNHEY, CDR2 SMNVEV (reference sequence). The source material was peripheral blood, sampled on day 0 of AZD1222 vaccination. The chain has TRBV27 and TRBJ2-7, with D unclear. The origin of this receptor is an adult in good health. CDR3 amino acids: CATGPVNYEQYF. The CDR3 DNA reads TGTGCCACCGGCCCCGTGAACTACGAGCAGTACTTC.